Below, one TCR beta chain is given with its context. Its cognate antigen has yet to be identified. Base quality data are lacking; no much larger clone is found one base away. The data derive from a study of blood T cell repertoires in COVID-19 (TCRdb year 2020). Regarding the study in general: Samples covering the acute and convalescent phases of COVID-19 were provided by collaborators in the United States, Italy and Spain. The repertoires were released in a freely available public database intended as a resource for research on the immune response to SARS-CoV-2. The sample metadata nearly always contained a de-identified subject ID, COVID-19 status, age in years and sex. Deeply sampled blood TCRbeta repertoires from subjects exposed to, actively infected with, or recovered from COVID-19 were included in the dataset. Where HLA class I and class II types were available, the types were taken from metadata supplied by the sample provider, not from assay-based typing. The prospective study material was composed of cDNA or gDNA derived from T cells, B-cell-depleted T cells, or PBMCs. Samples were obtained from the ongoing ImmuneRACE study (first 160 participants) and from roughly 1,300 subjects provided by 6 global collaborators.

Each collaborating institution followed its own protocols to collect whole blood in K2EDTA tubes. For TCRbeta analysis, collaborators shipped samples in one of three forms: frozen whole blood, isolated PBMCs, or DNA extracted from either of those sample types. For CDR1 and CDR2, the germline V gene lists SGDLS and YYNGEE. The V end loses 2 bases and the J end loses 2 bases, and a stretch of 15 bases separates them. From the cysteine up to the phenylalanine, the CDR3 has a length of 16 residues. Of the read, only the CDR3 DNA is kept; its 48 bases are in frame from base 1. The immunoSEQ Assay, a bias-controlled multiplex PCR, was used to amplify TCRbeta CDR3 regions from genomic DNA. Under the source paper's analysis protocol: Nucleated cell counts per sample were estimated from amplification of reference gene primers within the assay. To quantify the absolute abundance of each unique TCRbeta CDR3 rearrangement, sequence reads were collapsed and filtered. For each sample, productive Simpson clonality was calculated as the square root of Simpson's diversity index over productive rearrangements. As stored in TCRdb, this immuneACCESS dataset retains in-frame rearrangements with V and J assigned. A fraction of the clones does not appear; measured against another copy, unresolved V genes explain less than half of the discrepancy, and the remainder lacks a known reason. V, J and clone size reflect that table, while D and trimming were determined from the DNA. Within this sample are a few hundred thousand clones, with more than 85% of them counted one time only. In total, the top ten clones hold 3.6% of the sample.

Study-wide findings and limitations: Clinical and demographic metadata were provided uncurated, with the amount varying by source and participant.

Input material: peripheral blood. The chain joins TRBV9 to TRBJ2-3; 6 matching bases give a weak D call of TRBD2. The sequence came from a man aged 18 to 30 with active or convalescent COVID-19. The CDR3 is CASSVGVSGFTDTQYF. The nucleotide sequence reads TGTGCCAGCAGCGTTGGGGTTAGCGGATTCACAGATACGCAGTATTTT.